This TCR beta chain derives from a study of shared clonotypes between healthy human individuals. Study-level points and caveats: With several donors compared, roughly 4.9% of naive CD4 clonotypes were shared. Blood alone was sampled, and tissue repertoires likely differ.

Here immunoSEQ multiplex PCR was the method, and the copy in TCRdb shows in-frame clones only, minus some. This sample yields more than 2,000,000 clones, of which just over 90% are seen a single time; 0.13% to 0.15% belongs to the top ten. A note on this clone: The antigen is not known.

The V end lost 6 bases, the J end lost 5 bases, and 11 bases lay between the germline ends. The germline V gene encodes CDR1 SGHKS and CDR2 YYEKEE (reference sequence). The CDR3 is made up of 13 amino acids. The sequencing input was naive CD4+ T cells sorted from blood. Subset indicated: CD45RA+ positively selected. This TCR came from a man between 18 and 35 years old in good health. The J gene is TRBJ2-2, the V gene TRBV5-5, with D possibly matching TRBD2 (5 bases). This chain's CDR3 is CASKGRGTGELFF. The CDR3 DNA reads as TGTGCCAGCAAAGGACGAGGGACCGGGGAGCTGTTTTTT.